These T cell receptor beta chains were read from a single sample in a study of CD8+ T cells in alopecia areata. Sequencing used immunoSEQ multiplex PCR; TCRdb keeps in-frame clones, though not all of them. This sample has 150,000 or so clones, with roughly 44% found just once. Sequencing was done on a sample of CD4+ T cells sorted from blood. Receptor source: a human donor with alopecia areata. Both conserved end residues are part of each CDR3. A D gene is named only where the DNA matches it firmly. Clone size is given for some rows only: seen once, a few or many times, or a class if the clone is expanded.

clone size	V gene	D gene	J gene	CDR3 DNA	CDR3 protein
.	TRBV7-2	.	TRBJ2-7	TGTGCCAGCAGCTACGCTAGCGAGCAGTACTTC	CASSYASEQYF
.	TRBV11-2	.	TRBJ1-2	TGTGCCAGCAGCTCCCTAGACGGGTACTATGGCTACACCTTC	CASSSLDGYYGYTF
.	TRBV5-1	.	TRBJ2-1	TGCGCCAGCAGCTGGGGCTACAATGAGCAGTTCTTC	CASSWGYNEQFF
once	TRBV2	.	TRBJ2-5	TGTGCCAGCAGATGGGGGGAGGAGACCCAGTACTTC	CASRWGEETQYF
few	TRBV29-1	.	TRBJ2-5	TGCAGCGTCGCCCGCCGGGAACAAGAGACCCAGTACTTC	CSVARREQETQYF
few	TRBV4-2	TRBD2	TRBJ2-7	TGTGCCAGCAGCCAAGGGGTGAGCGGGAGCTCCTACGAGCAGTACTTC	CASSQGVSGSSYEQYF
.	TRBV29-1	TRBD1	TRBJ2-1	TGCAGCACGCCTCATGGACAGGGCTCCTACAATGAGCAGTTCTTC	CSTPHGQGSYNEQFF
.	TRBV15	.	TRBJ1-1	TGTGCCACCAGCAGGATAAACACTGAAGCTTTCTTT	CATSRINTEAFF
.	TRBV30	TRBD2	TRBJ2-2	TGTGCCTGGATCACTACCGGGGGGGCCGGGGAGCTGTTTTTT	CAWITTGGAGELFF
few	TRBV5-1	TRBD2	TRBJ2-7	TGCGCCAGCAGCAAAACTAGCGGGAGACCCTACGAGCAGTACTTC	CASSKTSGRPYEQYF
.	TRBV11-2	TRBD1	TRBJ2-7	TGTGCCAGCAGATGGACAGGCGATCTCCACTTC	CASRWTGDLHF
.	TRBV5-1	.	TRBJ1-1	TGCGCCAGCAGCTTGGGGGCAAGTCGGGCAGATGAAGCTTTCTTT	CASSLGASRADEAFF
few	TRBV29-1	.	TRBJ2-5	TGCAGCGCTGACAGGCCCACAGAGACCCAGTACTTC	CSADRPTETQYF
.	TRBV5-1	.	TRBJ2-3	TGCGCCAGCAGCTTAACACGTCCTGGAACAGATACGCAGTATTTT	CASSLTRPGTDTQYF
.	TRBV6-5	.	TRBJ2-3	TGTGCCAGCACCCAACAAGATACGCAGTATTTT	CASTQQDTQYF
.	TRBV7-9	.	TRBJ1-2	TGTGCCAGCAGCGTCGACCCGGGACTTGATGGCTACACCTTC	CASSVDPGLDGYTF
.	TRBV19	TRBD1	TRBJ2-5	TGTGCCAGTCGAGACAGGGAAGAGACCCAGTACTTC	CASRDREETQYF
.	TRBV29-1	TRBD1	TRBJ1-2	TGCAGCGTCGATTCCGGGACAGCGCAGGCTATGGGCTATGGCTACACCTTC	CSVDSGTAQAMGYGYTF
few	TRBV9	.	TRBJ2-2	TGTGCCAGCAGCGCCGGCACCGGGGAGCTGTTTTTT	CASSAGTGELFF
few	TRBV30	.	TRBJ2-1	TGTGCCTGGAATAGCGGATCCCCCAATGAGCAGTTCTTC	CAWNSGSPNEQFF
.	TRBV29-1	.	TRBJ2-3	TGCAGCGTTGAAACCTCGGGACCCAGAGATACGCAGTATTTT	CSVETSGPRDTQYF
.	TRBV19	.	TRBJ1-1	TGTGCCAGTAGTGCAGACATACGCGGCACTGAAGCTTTCTTT	CASSADIRGTEAFF
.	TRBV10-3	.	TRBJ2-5	TGTGCCATCAGTGAGCGAGACCAAGAGACCCAGTACTTC	CAISERDQETQYF
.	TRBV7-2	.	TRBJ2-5	TGTGCCAGCAGCTTAGGAGTTGGAGAGACCCAGTACTTC	CASSLGVGETQYF
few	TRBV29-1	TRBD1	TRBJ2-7	TGCAGCGCCGGACAGGCTTACGAGCAGTACTTC	CSAGQAYEQYF
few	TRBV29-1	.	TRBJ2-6	TGCAGCGTTGCCAGGAACTCTGGGGCCAACGTCCTGACTTTC	CSVARNSGANVLTF
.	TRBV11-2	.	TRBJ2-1	TGTGCCAGCAGCCTACGGGGGGCCTCAGTTTACAATGAGCAGTTCTTC	CASSLRGASVYNEQFF
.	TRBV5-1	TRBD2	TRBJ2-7	TGCGCCAGCAGAGCTGGGACTAGCGGCTCCTACGAGCAGTACTTC	CASRAGTSGSYEQYF
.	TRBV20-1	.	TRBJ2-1	TGCAGTGCTAGTTCGGCTCCTCAACAGTTCTTC	CSASSAPQQFF
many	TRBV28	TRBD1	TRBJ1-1	TGTGCCAGCAGTCCGCCCCTCGGGACAGTCAGAATGAACACTGAAGCTTTCTTT	CASSPPLGTVRMNTEAFF
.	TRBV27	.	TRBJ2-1	TGTGCCAGCAGACCGAAATCTGGTCCCTCCTACAATGAGCAGTTCTTC	CASRPKSGPSYNEQFF
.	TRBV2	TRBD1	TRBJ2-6	TGTGCCAGCTTGGGACAGTTAAGTGTCCTGACTTTC	CASLGQLSVLTF
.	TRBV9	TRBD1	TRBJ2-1	TGTGCCAGCAGCGTAGGAGCGATGGGACAGGGGATCGGAGAGCAGTTCTTC	CASSVGAMGQGIGEQFF
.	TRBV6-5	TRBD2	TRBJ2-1	TGTGCCAGCGGACTAGCATACAATGAGCAGTTCTTC	CASGLAYNEQFF
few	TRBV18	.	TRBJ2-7	TGTGCCAGCTCACCCCCAGGGAGCTCCTACGAGCAGTACTTC	CASSPPGSSYEQYF
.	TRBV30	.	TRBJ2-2	TGTGCCTTAGCCTCCGGACAATCGAACACCGGGGAGCTGTTTTTT	CALASGQSNTGELFF
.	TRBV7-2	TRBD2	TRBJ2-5	TGTGCCAGCAGCTTGTCAGGGACTAGCGGTCAAGAGACCCAGTACTTC	CASSLSGTSGQETQYF
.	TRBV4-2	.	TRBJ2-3	TGTGCCAGCAGCCAAGATTGGATTAGCACAGATACGCAGTATTTT	CASSQDWISTDTQYF
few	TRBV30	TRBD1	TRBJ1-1	TGTGCCTGGAGGGGACAGGGGATGAACACTGAAGCTTTCTTT	CAWRGQGMNTEAFF
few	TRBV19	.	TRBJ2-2	TGTGCCAGTAGTCCCCTAGCGAACACCGGGGAGCTGTTTTTT	CASSPLANTGELFF